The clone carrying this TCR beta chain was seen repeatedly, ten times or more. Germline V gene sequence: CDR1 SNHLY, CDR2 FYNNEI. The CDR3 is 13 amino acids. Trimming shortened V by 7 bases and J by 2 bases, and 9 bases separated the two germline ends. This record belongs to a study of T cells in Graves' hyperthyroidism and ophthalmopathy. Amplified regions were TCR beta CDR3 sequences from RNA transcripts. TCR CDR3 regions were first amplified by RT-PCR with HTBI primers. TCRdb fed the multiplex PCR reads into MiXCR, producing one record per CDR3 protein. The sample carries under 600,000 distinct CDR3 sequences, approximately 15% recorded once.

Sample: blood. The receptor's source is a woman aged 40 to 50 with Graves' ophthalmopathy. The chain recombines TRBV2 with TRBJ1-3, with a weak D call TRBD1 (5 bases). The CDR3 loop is CASTRDTGNTIYF. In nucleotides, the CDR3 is TGTGCCAGCACCAGGGATACTGGAAACACCATATATTTT.